These T cell receptor beta chains were read from a single sample in a study of blood T cell repertoires in COVID-19. The assay was immunoSEQ multiplex PCR, and TCRdb's table has in-frame clones only and misses some. The table lists over 50,000 clones, approximately 84% of them singletons, with more than 13% in the top ten. Sequenced: peripheral blood. The receptor source for this set is a human donor in a cohort sampled during active COVID-19. CDR3s leave out the opening cysteine and the closing phenylalanine or tryptophan.

CDR3 length: 11; V gene: TRBV29-1; J gene: TRBJ1-1; CDR3 protein: SVEADRGTEAF
CDR3 length: 14; V gene: TRBV4-3; J gene: TRBJ1-1; CDR3 protein: ASSLGQGLWITEAF
CDR3 length: 14; V gene: TRBV4-1; J gene: TRBJ2-3; CDR3 protein: ASSQATGVGTDTQY
CDR3 length: 13; V gene: TRBV7-2; J gene: TRBJ2-7; CDR3 protein: ASSFSRRAAYEQY
CDR3 length: 14; V gene: TRBV5-1; J gene: TRBJ2-3; CDR3 protein: ASSPASGAMRDTQY
CDR3 length: 9; V gene: TRBV20-1; J gene: TRBJ2-7; CDR3 protein: SAGGRGEQY
CDR3 length: 12; V gene: TRBV11-2; J gene: TRBJ1-2; CDR3 protein: ASSLGGQHYGYT
CDR3 length: 10; V gene: TRBV11-2; J gene: TRBJ1-1; CDR3 protein: ASSFQDTEAF
CDR3 length: 11; V gene: TRBV29-1; J gene: TRBJ1-1; CDR3 protein: SDGQGYDTEAF
CDR3 length: 13; V gene: TRBV6-4; J gene: TRBJ1-5; CDR3 protein: ASGGYQGSNQPQH
CDR3 length: 12; V gene: TRBV2; J gene: TRBJ2-2; CDR3 protein: ASWRTPNTGELF
CDR3 length: 12; V gene: TRBV6-5; J gene: TRBJ2-5; CDR3 protein: ASSYGGARETQY
CDR3 length: 14; V gene: TRBV20-1; J gene: TRBJ2-2; CDR3 protein: SANEGRGLRTGELF
CDR3 length: 14; V gene: TRBV18; J gene: TRBJ2-1; CDR3 protein: ASSPIAGMGGDEQF
CDR3 length: 14; V gene: TRBV9; J gene: TRBJ2-1; CDR3 protein: ASSVTGTSMRNEQF
CDR3 length: 14; V gene: TRBV15; J gene: TRBJ1-1; CDR3 protein: ATSRDSGRGNTEAF
CDR3 length: 18; V gene: TRBV21-1; J gene: TRBJ2-1; CDR3 protein: ASSKAFGLAGGSSYNEQF
CDR3 length: 14; V gene: TRBV13; J gene: TRBJ1-6; CDR3 protein: ASSFGIGRVGSPLH
CDR3 length: 15; V gene: TRBV4-3; J gene: TRBJ2-7; CDR3 protein: ASSQDLITSGDYEQY
CDR3 length: 11; V gene: TRBV27; J gene: TRBJ1-1; CDR3 protein: ASRSTGGREAF
CDR3 length: 15; V gene: TRBV18; J gene: TRBJ2-7; CDR3 protein: ASSPRSPGGYSYEQY
CDR3 length: 13; V gene: TRBV18; J gene: TRBJ1-5; CDR3 protein: ASSVDRVGNQPQH
CDR3 length: 12; V gene: TRBV2; J gene: TRBJ1-5; CDR3 protein: ASSESGRDQPQH
CDR3 length: 14; V gene: TRBV6-1; J gene: TRBJ2-1; CDR3 protein: ASSALDRGLYNEQF
CDR3 length: 15; V gene: TRBV4-3; J gene: TRBJ1-2; CDR3 protein: ASSQGQGTGINYGYT
CDR3 length: 14; V gene: TRBV9; J gene: TRBJ1-4; CDR3 protein: ASSVQPGATNEKLF
CDR3 length: 13; V gene: TRBV5-1; J gene: TRBJ2-2; CDR3 protein: ASRVGHRSTGELF
CDR3 length: 12; V gene: TRBV4-2; J gene: TRBJ1-4; CDR3 protein: ASSPPQTNEKLF
CDR3 length: 14; V gene: TRBV25-1; J gene: TRBJ1-1; CDR3 protein: ASSEYGTGRIAEAF